This TCR beta chain emerged from a study of T cell responses to AZD1222 COVID-19 vaccine. The CDR3 consists of 16 residues. Germline V gene lookup returns CDR1 SGHNT and CDR2 YENEEA. Trimming left V 5 bases short and J 0 bases short, with 14 bases between. As regards this clone: Its antigen remains unknown.

Study-wide results and limits: Clonal diversity may have been underestimated in mostly white British donors. Targets within unmutated variant regions were reportedly found for nearly half of spike-specific TCRs. Distributed over spike, vaccine-associated CD4 TCRs predominated at 160-218 and 743-854. Repertoires were collected only later (after the peak T cell response had occurred).

Repertoires were generated with immunoSEQ multiplex PCR, while TCRdb's copy carries only in-frame clones and drops some. The sample comprises about 100,000 clones, about 89% of which are singletons, and 4.2% rests with the top ten. The sequence was obtained from an adult in good health. The V call is TRBV11-3, the J call TRBJ1-3; no reliable D call. This specimen was peripheral blood, taken on day 0 of MenACWY control vaccination. DNA of the CDR3: TGTGCCAGCAGCCTTGGACCCATATCCTCTGGAAACACCATATATTTT. Its translation: CASSLGPISSGNTIYF.